This T cell receptor (beta chain) is drawn from a study of OX40 agonist ivuxolimab in advanced cancers. The repertoire was sequenced with immunoSEQ multiplex PCR; TCRdb's copy has only in-frame clones and lacks some. The table lists tens of thousands of clones, roughly nine tenths of them singletons. Germline V gene sequence: CDR1 LNHDA, CDR2 SQIVND (reference sequence). This CDR3 comprises 15 residues. The V end lost 6 bases, the J end lost 1 base, and 16 bases lay between the germline ends. Sequenced material: CD4+ or CD8+ T cells sorted from blood, taken in a trial of the OX40 agonist ivuxolimab. This TCR derives from an adult with an advanced solid tumor such as melanoma, head and neck, liver or kidney cancer. V usage is TRBV19 and J usage is TRBJ2-7; a possible D gene is TRBD1 (6 bases). This chain's CDR3 is CASSPDSLLSYEQYF. The CDR3 nucleotides are TGTGCCAGTAGCCCGGACAGTTTATTATCCTACGAGCAGTACTTC.